Presented here are 7 T cell receptor beta chains from one specimen sequenced in a study of control samples from healthy donors and cancer patients. Produced via immunoSEQ multiplex PCR; TCRdb's table is partial and in-frame only. The sample carries around 170,000 clones, about 86% recorded once. Sequencing was performed on blood. The receptor set was obtained from a woman between 25 and 40 years old in good health.

This chain joins TRBV25-1 and TRBJ2-1, with D perhaps matching TRBD1 (6 bases). Germline loops: CDR1 MGHDK, CDR2 SYGVNS. The CDR3 runs to 15 residues. The V and J ends lost 3 bases and 1 base respectively, with 10 bases between them. The CDR3 nucleotides read TGTGCCAGCAGTGACGGGACACCTTCCTACAATGAGCAGTTCTTC. This encodes CASSDGTPSYNEQFF.

This sequence joins TRBV2 and TRBJ2-7, with 7 bases identical to TRBD1. This CDR3 has 13 residues. Germline trimming cut 8 bases from V and 4 bases from J; bases unmatched to any gene: 8. CDR1 SNHLY and CDR2 FYNNEI come from the germline V gene. The CDR3 DNA reads as TGTGCCAGCGACCCAAGGGACAGTTACGAGCAGTACGTC. It encodes CASDPRDSYEQYV.

V gene TRBV19 combines with J gene TRBJ1-3; TRBD1 matches 10 bases. V lost 4 bases to trimming and J lost 7 bases; unmatched junction nucleotides: 4. The CDR3 spans 14 residues. Germline V gives CDR1 LNHDA, CDR2 SQIVND (reference sequence). In DNA form, the CDR3 reads TGTGCCAGTAGTACGACAGGGGGCAGGAACACCATATATTTT. This encodes CASSTTGGRNTIYF.

The chain combines TRBV27 with TRBJ1-1, with 7 bases fitting TRBD1. V trimming: 8 bases; J trimming: 4 bases; junction bases outside the gene matches: 10. This CDR3 comprises 14 residues. Germline V lookup: CDR1 MNHEY, CDR2 SMNVEV (reference sequence). The CDR3 DNA sequence: TGTGCCAGCCGCCTACAGGGGCTGTTCACTGAAGCTTTCTTT. It yields the protein CASRLQGLFTEAFF.

The V and J genes are TRBV6-5 and TRBJ1-1; tentatively, D is TRBD1 (6 bases). The CDR3 totals 15 residues. V was trimmed by 6 bases and J by 6 bases, leaving 20 bases between them. Germline CDR1 MNHEY, CDR2 SVGAGI. CDR3 amino acids: CASSPSSRGGAEAFF. In DNA form, the CDR3 reads TGTGCCAGCAGCCCAAGTTCCAGGGGTGGAGCTGAAGCTTTCTTT.

J is TRBJ2-7 and V is TRBV5-6; D not resolved. V gave up 2 bases and J gave up 4 bases, with 7 bases separating them. Looked up from germline, CDR1 is SGHDT and CDR2 is YYEEEE. The CDR3 is 12 residues long. In DNA form, the CDR3 reads TGTGCCAGCAGCTTTGGGGTTTACGAGCAGTACTTC. Translation: CASSFGVYEQYF.

This clone was observed a handful of times. This chain connects TRBV19 to TRBJ2-7; D remains unclear. Germline V gene sequence: CDR1 LNHDA, CDR2 SQIVND (reference sequence). This CDR3 contains 14 residues. Between the trimmed V and J ends, which lost 1 base and 0 bases, there was a span of 7 bases. This CDR3 is CASSIGRTSYEQYF. The CDR3 coding sequence is TGTGCCAGTAGTATAGGCAGGACCTCCTACGAGCAGTACTTC.